This T cell receptor beta chain stems from a study of regulatory T cells in long-lasting Graves disease. Time point of the sample: newly diagnosed GD, antithyroid drugs for less than 3 months. PBMC RNA was the source of the TCR library. This clonotype was observed many times. According to the study, TCR beta libraries were built with iRepertoire HTBI primers and CDR3-region Arm-PCR. MiXCR was run by TCRdb on the multiplex PCR reads, yielding one entry per CDR3 protein. This sample has 400,000 to 550,000 distinct CDR3 sequences; about 15% occur once, and the top ten carry roughly a sixth. Germline V gene lookup returns CDR1 KGHDR and CDR2 SFDVKD. There are 17 residues in the CDR3. V lost 6 bases, J lost 1 base, and 12 bases stayed unmatched. This sample also belongs to another study, concerning T cells in Graves' hyperthyroidism and ophthalmopathy.

This clonotype originated in a woman aged 25 to 39 with Graves disease. Source: peripheral blood mononuclear cells (PBMCs), taken at new diagnosis, from a patient treated with antithyroid drugs. The chain is built from TRBV24-1 and TRBJ2-5, with TRBD2 matching 8 bases. The CDR3 here is CATSLPDPGGLQETQYF. The CDR3 DNA is TGTGCCACCAGTCTCCCGGACCCGGGAGGGCTCCAAGAGACCCAGTACTTC.